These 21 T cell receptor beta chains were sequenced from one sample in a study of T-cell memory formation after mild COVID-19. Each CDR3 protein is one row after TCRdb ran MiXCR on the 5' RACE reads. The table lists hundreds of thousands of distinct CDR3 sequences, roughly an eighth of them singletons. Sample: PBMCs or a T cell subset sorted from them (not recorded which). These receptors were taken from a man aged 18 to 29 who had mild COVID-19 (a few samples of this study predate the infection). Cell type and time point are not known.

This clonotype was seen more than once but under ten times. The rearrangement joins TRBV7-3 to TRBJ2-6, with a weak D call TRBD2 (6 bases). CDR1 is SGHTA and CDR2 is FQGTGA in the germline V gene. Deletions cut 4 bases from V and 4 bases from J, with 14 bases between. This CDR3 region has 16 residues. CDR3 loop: CASSSGDSGGANVLTF. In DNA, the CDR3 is TGTGCCAGCAGCTCTGGGGACTCCGGGGGGGCCAACGTCCTGACTTTC. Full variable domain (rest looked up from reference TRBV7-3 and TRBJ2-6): GAGVSQTPSNKVTEKGKYVELRCDPISGHTALYWYRQSLGQGPEFLIYFQGTGAADDSGLPNDRFFAVRPEGSVSTLKIQRTERGDSAVYLCASSSGDSGGANVLTFGAGSRLTVL.

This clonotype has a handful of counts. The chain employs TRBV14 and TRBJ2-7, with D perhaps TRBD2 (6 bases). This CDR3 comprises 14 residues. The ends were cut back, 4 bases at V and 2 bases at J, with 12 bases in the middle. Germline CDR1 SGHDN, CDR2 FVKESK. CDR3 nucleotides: TGTGCCAGCAGCCGGCGGGGTAAGCCCTACGAGCAGTACTTC. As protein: CASSRRGKPYEQYF.

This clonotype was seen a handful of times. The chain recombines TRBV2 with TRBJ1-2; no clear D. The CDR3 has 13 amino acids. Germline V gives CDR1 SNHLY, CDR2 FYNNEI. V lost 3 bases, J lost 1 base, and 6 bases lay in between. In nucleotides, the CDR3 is TGTGCCAGCAGTGAGAGGAATAACTATGGCTACACCTTC. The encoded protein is CASSERNNYGYTF.

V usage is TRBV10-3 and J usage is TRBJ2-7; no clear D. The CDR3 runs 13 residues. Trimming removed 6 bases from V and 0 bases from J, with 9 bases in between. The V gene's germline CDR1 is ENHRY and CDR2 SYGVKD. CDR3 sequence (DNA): TGTGCCATCAGGTCACCTGGCTCCTACGAGCAGTACGTC. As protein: CAIRSPGSYEQYV.

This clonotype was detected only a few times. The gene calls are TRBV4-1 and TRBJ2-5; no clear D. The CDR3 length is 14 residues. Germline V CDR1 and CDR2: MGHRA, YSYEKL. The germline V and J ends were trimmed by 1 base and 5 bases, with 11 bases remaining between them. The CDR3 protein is CASSQGVSSETQYF. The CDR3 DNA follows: TGCGCCAGCAGCCAAGGGGTCTCGTCCGAGACCCAGTACTTC.

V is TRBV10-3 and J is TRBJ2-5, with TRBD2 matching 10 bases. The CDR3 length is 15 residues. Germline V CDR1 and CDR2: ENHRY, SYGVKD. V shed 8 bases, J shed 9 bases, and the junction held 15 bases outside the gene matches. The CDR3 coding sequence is TGTGCCATCGCGTCTGGACTAGCGGCGGTATGGGCCCAGTACTTC. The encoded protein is CAIASGLAAVWAQYF.

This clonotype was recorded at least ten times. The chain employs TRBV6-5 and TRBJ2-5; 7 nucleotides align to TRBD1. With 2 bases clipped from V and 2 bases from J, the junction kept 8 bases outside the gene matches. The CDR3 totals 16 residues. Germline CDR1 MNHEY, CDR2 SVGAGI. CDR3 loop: CASSYMGETGQETQYF. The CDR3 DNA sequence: TGTGCCAGCAGTTACATGGGGGAGACAGGGCAAGAGACCCAGTACTTC.

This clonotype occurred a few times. The CDR3 DNA reads TGCGCCAGCAGGGTTTCCAACACTGAAGCTTTCTTT. Translated: CASRVSNTEAFF. The chain is built from TRBV5-1 and TRBJ1-1; D gene ambiguous. The germline CDR1 and CDR2 sequences are SGHRS and YFSETQ. This CDR3 is built from 12 residues. V dropped 5 bases and J dropped 2 bases, with 7 bases sitting between them. The full variable domain, rest sourced from reference TRBV5-1 and TRBJ1-1, is KAGVTQTPRYLIKTRGQQVTLSCSPISGHRSVSWYQQTPGQGLQFLFEYFSETQRNKGNFPGRFSGRQFSNSRSEMNVSTLELGDSALYLCASRVSNTEAFFGQGTRLTVV.

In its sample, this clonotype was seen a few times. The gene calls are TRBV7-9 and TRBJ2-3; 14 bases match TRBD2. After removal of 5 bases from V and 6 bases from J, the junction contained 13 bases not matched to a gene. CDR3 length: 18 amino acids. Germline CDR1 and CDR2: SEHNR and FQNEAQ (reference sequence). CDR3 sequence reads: CASSTTRGTSGGADTQYF. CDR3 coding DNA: TGTGCCAGCAGCACAACCCGCGGGACTAGCGGGGGTGCTGATACGCAGTATTTT.

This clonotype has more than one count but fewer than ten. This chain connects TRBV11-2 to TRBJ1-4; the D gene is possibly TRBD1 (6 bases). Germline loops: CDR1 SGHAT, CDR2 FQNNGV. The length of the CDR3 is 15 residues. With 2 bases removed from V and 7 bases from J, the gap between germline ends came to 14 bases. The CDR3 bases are TGTGCCAGCAGCTTATCTCCAGGGGCGGGTGAAAAACTGTTTTTT. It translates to CASSLSPGAGEKLFF.

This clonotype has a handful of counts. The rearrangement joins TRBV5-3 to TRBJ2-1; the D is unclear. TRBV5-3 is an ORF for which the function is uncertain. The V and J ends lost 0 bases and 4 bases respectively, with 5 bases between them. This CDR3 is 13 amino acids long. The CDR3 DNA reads TGTGCCAGAAGCTTGGCCAGTTACAATGAGCAGTTCTTC. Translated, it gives CARSLASYNEQFF.

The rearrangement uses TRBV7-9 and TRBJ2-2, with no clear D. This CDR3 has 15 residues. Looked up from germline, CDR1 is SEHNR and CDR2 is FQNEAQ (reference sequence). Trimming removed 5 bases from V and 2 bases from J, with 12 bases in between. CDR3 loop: CASSLRLGNTGELFF. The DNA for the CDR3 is TGTGCCAGCAGCCTAAGGTTGGGAAACACCGGGGAGCTGTTTTTT.

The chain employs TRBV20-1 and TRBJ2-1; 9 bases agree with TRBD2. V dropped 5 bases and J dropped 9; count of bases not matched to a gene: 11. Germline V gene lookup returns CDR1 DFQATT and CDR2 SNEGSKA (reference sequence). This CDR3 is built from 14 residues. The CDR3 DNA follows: TGCAGTGCTCCCCACATGACTAGCGGCCGTGAGCAGTTCTTC. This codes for CSAPHMTSGREQFF.

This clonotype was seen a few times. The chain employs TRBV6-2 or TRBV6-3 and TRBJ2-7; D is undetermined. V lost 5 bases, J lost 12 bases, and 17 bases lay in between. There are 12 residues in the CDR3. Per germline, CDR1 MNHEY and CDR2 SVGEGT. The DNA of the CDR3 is TGTGCCAGCAGTAACCCGGACCTAAGAACGTACGTC. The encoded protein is CASSNPDLRTYV.

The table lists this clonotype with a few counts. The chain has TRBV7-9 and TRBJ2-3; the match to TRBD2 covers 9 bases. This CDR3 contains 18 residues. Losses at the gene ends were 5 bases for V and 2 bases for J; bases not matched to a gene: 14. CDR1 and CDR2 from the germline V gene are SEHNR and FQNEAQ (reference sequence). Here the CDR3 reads CASSPRRWSSGTTDTQYF. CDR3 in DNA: TGTGCCAGCAGCCCGAGGAGGTGGTCTAGCGGGACCACAGATACGCAGTATTTT. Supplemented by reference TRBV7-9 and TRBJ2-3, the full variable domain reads DTGVSQNPRHKITKRGQNVTFRCDPISEHNRLYWYRQTLGQGPEFLTYFQNEAQLEKSRLLSDRFSAERPKGSFSTLEIQRTEQGDSAMYLCASSPRRWSSGTTDTQYFGPGTRLTVL.

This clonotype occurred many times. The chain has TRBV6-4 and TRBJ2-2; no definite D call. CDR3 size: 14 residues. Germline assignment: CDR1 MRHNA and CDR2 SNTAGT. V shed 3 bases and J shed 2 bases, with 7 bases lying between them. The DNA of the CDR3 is TGTGCCAGCAGTGAAGGGCTAAACACCGGGGAGCTGTTTTTT. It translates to CASSEGLNTGELFF.

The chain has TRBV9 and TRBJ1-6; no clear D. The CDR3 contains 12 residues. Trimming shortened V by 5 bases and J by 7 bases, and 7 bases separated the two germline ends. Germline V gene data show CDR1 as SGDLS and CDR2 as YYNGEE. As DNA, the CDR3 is TGTGCCAGCAGAACCGGAAATTCACCCCTCCACTTT. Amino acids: CASRTGNSPLHF.

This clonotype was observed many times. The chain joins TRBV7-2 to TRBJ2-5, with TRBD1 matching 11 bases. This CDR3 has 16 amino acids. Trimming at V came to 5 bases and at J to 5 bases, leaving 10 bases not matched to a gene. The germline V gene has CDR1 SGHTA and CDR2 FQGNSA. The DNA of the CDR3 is TGTGCCAGCAGCAATCGGACAGGGGGCCTTGTGGAGACCCAGTACTTC. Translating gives CASSNRTGGLVETQYF. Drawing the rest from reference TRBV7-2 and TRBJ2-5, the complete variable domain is GAGVSQSPSNKVTEKGKDVELRCDPISGHTALYWYRQSLGQGLEFLIYFQGNSAPDKSGLPSDRFSAERTGGSVSTLTIQRTQQEDSAVYLCASSNRTGGLVETQYFGPGTRLLVL.

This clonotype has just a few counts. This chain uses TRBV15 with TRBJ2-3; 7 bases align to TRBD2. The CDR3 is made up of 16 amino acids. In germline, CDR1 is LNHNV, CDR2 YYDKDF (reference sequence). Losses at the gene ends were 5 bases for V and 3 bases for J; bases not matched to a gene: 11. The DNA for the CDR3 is TGTGCCACCAGCCGGTACTCGCCGGGGGGTACAGATACGCAGTATTTT. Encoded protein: CATSRYSPGGTDTQYF. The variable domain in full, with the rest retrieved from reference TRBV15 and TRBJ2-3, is DAMVIQNPRYQVTQFGKPVTLSCSQTLNHNVMYWYQQKSSQAPKLLFHYYDKDFNNEADTPDNFQSRRPNTSFCFLDIRSPGLGDTAMYLCATSRYSPGGTDTQYFGPGTRLTVL.

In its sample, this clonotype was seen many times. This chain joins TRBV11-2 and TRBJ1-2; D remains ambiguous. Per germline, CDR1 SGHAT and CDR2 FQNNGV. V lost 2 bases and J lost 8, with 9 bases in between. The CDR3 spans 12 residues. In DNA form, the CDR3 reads TGTGCCAGCAGCTTAAGCCAGCGGGGCTACACCTTC. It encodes CASSLSQRGYTF.

CDR3 in DNA: TGTGCCAGCAGTCGAACCGCGAGAGGCACAGATACGCAGTATTTT. This sequence encodes CASSRTARGTDTQYF. The rearrangement links TRBV28 to TRBJ2-3; D unclear. Per the germline V gene, CDR1 is MDHEN and CDR2 is SYDVKM. CDR3 length equals 15 residues. Trimming stripped 5 bases from V and 1 base from J, with 13 bases between.